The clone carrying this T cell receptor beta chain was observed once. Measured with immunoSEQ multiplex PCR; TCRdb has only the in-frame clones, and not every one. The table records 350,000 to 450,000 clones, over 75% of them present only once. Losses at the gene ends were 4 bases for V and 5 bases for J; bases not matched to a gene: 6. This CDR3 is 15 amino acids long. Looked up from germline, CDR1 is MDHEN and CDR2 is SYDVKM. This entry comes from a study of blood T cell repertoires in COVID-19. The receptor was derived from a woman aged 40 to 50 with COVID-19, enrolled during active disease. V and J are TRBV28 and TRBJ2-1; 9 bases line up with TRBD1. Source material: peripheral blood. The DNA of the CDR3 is TGTGCCAGCAGTTCAGCGGGACAGGGAAACAATGAGCAGTTCTTC. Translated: CASSSAGQGNNEQFF.